This T cell receptor (beta chain) stems from a study of neoadjuvant anti-PD-1 for oral cavity cancer. At the level of the study: Patients without progression got a fourth dose around day 43.

Tumor libraries mostly used about 5.1 ug genomic DNA, two replicates each. Sequencing was performed with immunoSEQ multiplex PCR; in TCRdb, only in-frame clones are kept and a portion is missing. The sample has about 37,000 clones; more than 35% are singletons. The time point was: after neoadjuvant nivolumab, at surgical resection. This CDR3 region has 15 residues. The ends lost 1 base at V and 6 bases at J; junction bases unmatched: 5. Germline CDR1 reads MGHDK; CDR2 reads SYGVNS. The receptor was derived from a person aged 35-80 years with oral cavity squamous cell carcinoma. The specimen was tumor tissue, collected after nivolumab (anti-PD-1) treatment. The chain uses TRBV25-1 and TRBJ2-3; the match to TRBD1 covers 9 bases. The CDR3 sequence is CASSEWGQGSDTQYF. CDR3 in DNA: TGTGCCAGCAGTGAATGGGGACAGGGTAGCGATACGCAGTATTTT.